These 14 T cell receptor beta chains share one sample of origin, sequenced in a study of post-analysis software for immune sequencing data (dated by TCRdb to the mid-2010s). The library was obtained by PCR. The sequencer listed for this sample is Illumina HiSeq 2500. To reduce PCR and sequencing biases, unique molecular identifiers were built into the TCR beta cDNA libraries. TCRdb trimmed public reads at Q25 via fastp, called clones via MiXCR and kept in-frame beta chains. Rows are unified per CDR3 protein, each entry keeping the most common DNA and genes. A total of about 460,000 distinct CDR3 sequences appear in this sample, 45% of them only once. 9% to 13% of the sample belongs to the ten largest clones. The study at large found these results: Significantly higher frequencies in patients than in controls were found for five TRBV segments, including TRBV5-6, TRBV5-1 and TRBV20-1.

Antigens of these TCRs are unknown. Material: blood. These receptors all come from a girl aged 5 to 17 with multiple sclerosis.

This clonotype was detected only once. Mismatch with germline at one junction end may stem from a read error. CDR3 sequence: CASGGSQETRYF. CDR3 DNA sequence: TGTGCCAGCGGAGGGAGTCAAGAGACCCGGTACTTC. The chain employs TRBV6-5 and TRBJ2-5; possible D gene TRBD2, 6 bases. Germline lookup yields CDR1 MNHEY and CDR2 SVGAGI. The CDR3 extends over 12 amino acids.

In DNA, the CDR3 is TGCGCCAGCAGCTGGACTAGCGGGAGAAGCGATGAGCAGTTCTTC. This sequence encodes CASSWTSGRSDEQFF. The gene calls are TRBV5-1 and TRBJ2-1, with 13 bases lining up with TRBD2. The germline V gene has CDR1 SGHRS and CDR2 YFSETQ. V lost 3 bases, J lost 8 bases, and 5 bases stayed unmatched. This CDR3 is 15 amino acids long.

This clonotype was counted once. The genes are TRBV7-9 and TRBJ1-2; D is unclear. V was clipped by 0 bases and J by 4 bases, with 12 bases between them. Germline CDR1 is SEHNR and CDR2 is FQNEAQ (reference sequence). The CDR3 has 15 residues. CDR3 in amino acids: CASSLAPEAGYGYTF. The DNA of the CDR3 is TGTGCCAGCAGCTTAGCCCCGGAGGCTGGCTATGGCTACACCTTC.

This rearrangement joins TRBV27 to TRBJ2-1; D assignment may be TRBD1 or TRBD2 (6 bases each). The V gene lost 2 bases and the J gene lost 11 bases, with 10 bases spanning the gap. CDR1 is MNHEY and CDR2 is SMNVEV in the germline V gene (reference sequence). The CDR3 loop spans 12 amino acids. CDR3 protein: CASSLEGGKQFF. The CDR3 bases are TGTGCCAGCAGTTTAGAGGGGGGCAAGCAGTTCTTC.

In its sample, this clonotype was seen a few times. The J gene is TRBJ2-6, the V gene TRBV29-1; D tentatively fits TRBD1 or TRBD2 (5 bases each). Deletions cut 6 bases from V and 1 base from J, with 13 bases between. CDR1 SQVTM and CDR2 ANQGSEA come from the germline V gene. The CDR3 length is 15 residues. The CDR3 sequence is CSVMGRLSGANVLTF. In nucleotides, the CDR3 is TGCAGCGTAATGGGACGGCTATCTGGGGCCAACGTCCTGACTTTC.

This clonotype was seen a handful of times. CDR3 in amino acids: CSARIAGVGYEQYF. CDR3 sequence (DNA): TGCAGTGCTCGGATAGCGGGAGTGGGGTACGAGCAGTACTTC. The chain employs TRBV20-1 and TRBJ2-7, with TRBD2 matching 9 bases. The CDR3 covers 14 residues. Germline V gene lookup returns CDR1 DFQATT and CDR2 SNEGSKA (reference sequence). The V gene end was trimmed by 5 bases and the J gene end by 4 bases; junction bases not matched to a gene: 9.

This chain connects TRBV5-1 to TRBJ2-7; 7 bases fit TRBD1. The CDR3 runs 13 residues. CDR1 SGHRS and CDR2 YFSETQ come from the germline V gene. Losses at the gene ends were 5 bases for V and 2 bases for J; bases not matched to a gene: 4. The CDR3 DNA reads TGCGCCAGCAGGCTGACAGGGCCCTACGAGCAGTACTTC. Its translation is CASRLTGPYEQYF.

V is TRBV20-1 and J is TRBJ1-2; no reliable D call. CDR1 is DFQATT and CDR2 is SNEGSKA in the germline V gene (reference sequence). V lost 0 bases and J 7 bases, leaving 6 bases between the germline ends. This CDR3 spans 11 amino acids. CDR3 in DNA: TGCAGTGCTAGAGATAGATCTGGCTACACCTTC. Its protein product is CSARDRSGYTF.

Here the CDR3 DNA reads TGTGCCAGCAGTTCCCCTCGCGGGGGGACTAGCGGGAAACCGTCTTACAATGAGCAGTTCTTC. It specifies CASSSPRGGTSGKPSYNEQFF. V and J are TRBV6-5 and TRBJ2-1; 13 nucleotides align to TRBD2. V was clipped by 4 bases and J by 4 bases; unmatched bases: 19. The CDR3 has 21 amino acids. Germline V gene sequence: CDR1 MNHEY, CDR2 SVGAGI.

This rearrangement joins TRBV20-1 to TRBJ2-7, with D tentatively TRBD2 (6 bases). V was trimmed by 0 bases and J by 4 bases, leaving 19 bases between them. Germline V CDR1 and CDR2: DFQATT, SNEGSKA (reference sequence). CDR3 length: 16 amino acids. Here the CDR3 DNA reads TGCAGTGCTAGAGACTCGACAGTGGGAGGTATATACGAGCAGTACTTC. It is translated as CSARDSTVGGIYEQYF.

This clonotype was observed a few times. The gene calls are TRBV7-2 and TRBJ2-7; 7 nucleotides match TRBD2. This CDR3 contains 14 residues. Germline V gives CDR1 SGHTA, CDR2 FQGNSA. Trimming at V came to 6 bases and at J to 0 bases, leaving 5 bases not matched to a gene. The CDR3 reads CASRPTSDSYEQYF. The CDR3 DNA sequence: TGTGCCAGCAGACCTACTAGCGACTCCTACGAGCAGTACTTC. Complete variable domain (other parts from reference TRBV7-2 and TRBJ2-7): GAGVSQSPSNKVTEKGKDVELRCDPISGHTALYWYRQSLGQGLEFLIYFQGNSAPDKSGLPSDRFSAERTGGSVSTLTIQRTQQEDSAVYLCASRPTSDSYEQYFGPGTRLTVT.

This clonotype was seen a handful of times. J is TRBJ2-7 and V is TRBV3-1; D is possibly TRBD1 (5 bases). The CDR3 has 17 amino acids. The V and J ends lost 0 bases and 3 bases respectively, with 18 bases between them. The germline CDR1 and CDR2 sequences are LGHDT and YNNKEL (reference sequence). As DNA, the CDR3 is TGTGCCAGCAGCCAAGATCCCACAGACAGAACGGGCTACGAGCAGTACTTC. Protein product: CASSQDPTDRTGYEQYF.

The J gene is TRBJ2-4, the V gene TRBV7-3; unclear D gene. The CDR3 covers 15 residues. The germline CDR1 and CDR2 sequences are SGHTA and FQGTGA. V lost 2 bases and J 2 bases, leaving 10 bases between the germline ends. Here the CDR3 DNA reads TGTGCCAGCAGCTTACGCCCTGGATCCAAAAACATTCAGTACTTC. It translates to CASSLRPGSKNIQYF.

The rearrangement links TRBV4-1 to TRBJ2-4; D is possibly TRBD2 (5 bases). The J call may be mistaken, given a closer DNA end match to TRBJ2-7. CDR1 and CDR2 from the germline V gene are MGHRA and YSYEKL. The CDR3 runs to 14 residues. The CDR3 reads CASSGRIGGYEQYF. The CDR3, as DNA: TGCGCCAGCAGCGGTAGGATCGGAGGCTACGAGCAGTACTTC.